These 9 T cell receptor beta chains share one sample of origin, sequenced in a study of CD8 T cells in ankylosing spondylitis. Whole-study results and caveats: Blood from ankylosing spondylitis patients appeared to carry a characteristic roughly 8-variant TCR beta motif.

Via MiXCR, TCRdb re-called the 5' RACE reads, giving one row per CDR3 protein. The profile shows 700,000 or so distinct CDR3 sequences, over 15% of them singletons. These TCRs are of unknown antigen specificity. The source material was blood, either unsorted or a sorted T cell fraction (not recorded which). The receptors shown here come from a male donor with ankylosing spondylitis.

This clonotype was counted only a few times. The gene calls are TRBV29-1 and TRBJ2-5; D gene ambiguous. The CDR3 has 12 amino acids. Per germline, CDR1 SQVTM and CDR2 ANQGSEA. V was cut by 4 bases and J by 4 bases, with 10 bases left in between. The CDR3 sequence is CSVGPAGETQYF. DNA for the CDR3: TGCAGCGTTGGGCCAGCCGGAGAGACCCAGTACTTC.

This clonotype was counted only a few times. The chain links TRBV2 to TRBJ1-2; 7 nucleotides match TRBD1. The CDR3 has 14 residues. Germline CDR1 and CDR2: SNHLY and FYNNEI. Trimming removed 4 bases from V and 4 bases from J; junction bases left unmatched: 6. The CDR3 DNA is TGTGCCAGCAGTGCCAGACAGGGCGGCTATGGCTACACCTTC. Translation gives CASSARQGGYGYTF.

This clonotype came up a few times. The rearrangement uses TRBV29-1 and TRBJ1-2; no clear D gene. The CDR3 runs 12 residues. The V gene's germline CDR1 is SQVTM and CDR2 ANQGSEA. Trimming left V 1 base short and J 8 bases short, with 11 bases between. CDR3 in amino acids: CSVEVEVPGYTF. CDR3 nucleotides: TGCAGCGTTGAAGTGGAGGTTCCCGGCTACACCTTC.

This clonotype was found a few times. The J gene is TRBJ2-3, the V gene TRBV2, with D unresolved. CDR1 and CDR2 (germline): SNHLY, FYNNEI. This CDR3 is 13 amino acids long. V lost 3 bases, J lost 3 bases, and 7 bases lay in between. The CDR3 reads CASSETETDTQYF. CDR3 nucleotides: TGTGCCAGCAGTGAGACGGAAACAGATACGCAGTATTTT.

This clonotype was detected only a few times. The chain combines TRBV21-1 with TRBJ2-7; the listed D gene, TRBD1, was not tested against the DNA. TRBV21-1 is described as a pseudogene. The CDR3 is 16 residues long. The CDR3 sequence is CASSPRWASLSYEQYF. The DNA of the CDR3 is TGTGCCAGCAGCCCCCGTTGGGCGTCACTCTCCTACGAGCAGTACTTC.

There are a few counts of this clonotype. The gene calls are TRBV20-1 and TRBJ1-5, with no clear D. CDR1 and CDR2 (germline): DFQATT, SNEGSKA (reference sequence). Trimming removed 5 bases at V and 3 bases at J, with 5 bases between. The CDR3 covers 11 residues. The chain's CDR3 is CSAQNNQPQHF. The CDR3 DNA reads TGCAGTGCTCAAAACAATCAGCCCCAGCATTTT.

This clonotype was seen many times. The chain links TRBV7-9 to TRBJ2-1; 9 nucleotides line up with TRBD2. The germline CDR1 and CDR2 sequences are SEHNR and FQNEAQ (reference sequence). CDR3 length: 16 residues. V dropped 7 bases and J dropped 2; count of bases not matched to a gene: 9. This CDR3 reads CASNLGGGETYNEQFF. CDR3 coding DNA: TGTGCCAGCAACCTAGGCGGGGGGGAAACCTACAATGAGCAGTTCTTC.

The CDR3 DNA reads as TGCGCCAGCAGCTTGTACGGGAGTTCGAACACCGGGGAGCTGTTTTTT. Amino acids: CASSLYGSSNTGELFF. The genes are TRBV5-1 and TRBJ2-2; a weak D match, TRBD2 (6 bases). The CDR3 is made up of 16 amino acids. V dropped 1 base and J dropped 0 bases, with 10 bases sitting between them. In germline, CDR1 is SGHRS, CDR2 YFSETQ.

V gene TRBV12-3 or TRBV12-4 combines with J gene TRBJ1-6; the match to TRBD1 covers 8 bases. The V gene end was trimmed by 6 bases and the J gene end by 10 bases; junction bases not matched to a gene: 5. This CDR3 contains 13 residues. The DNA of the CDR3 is TGTGCCAGCAGCGCGGACAGGGTCTCACCCCTCCACTTT. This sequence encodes CASSADRVSPLHF.